This TCR beta chain stems from a study of T cell responses to AZD1222 COVID-19 vaccine (dated by TCRdb to 2020 to 2022). With respect to the entire study: TCR sequencing covered some 250 trial participants: roughly 200 given two doses of AZD1222 and 26 given two doses of MenACWY control vaccine. Trial participants were enrolled by age into 18-55, 56-69 and 70-plus year subgroups, with roughly 160, 29 and 62 TCR-sequenced participants respectively. Overall results and qualifications from the work: Conclusions about previously exposed vaccinees were limited because only six or seven AZD1222 recipients were SARS-CoV-2 seropositive at baseline. In the small 56-69-year group, the increase in depth fell short of significance, most likely because of low power. Because no day 14 peak-response samples were available, the repertoires could be characterized only after the peak T cell response. Most participants were white British and females outnumbered males, and the authors suggested that clonal diversity may have been underestimated. Epitopes outside the regions mutated in the B.1.351 and B.1.1.7 variants were reportedly recognized by nearly half of the unique spike-specific TCRs. The whole spike protein was spanned by vaccine-associated CD4 TCRs, and dominant responses were seen in regions 160-218 and 743-854. Spike-specific TCR breadth and depth rose significantly after two AZD1222 doses compared with day 0 and with MenACWY recipients.

Including cysteine and phenylalanine, the CDR3 has 16 amino acids. The kept DNA is CDR3 alone, 48 bases in frame from the first base. Taken from the germline V gene, the CDR1 and CDR2 loops are SGHTA and FQGNSA. Here V drops 0 bases and J drops 6 bases, and the junction holds 7 bases not matched to any gene. Note on this clone: Its antigen target is currently unknown. Within one base of it there is no much larger clone, and no base qualities were kept.

Reading the label with the study, this specimen's time point is: about 28 days (+/-7) after the second vaccine dose. AZD1222 recipients given second doses at about 4 weeks or at about 12 weeks were pooled, since spike-specific TCR depth and breadth were not found to differ between the two schedules. Vaccinee samples came from UK trials COV001 and COV002, including a single-blind randomized controlled phase 2/3 trial of AZD1222 (ChAdOx1 nCoV-19) in healthy adults. For TCRbeta chain sequencing, PBMC samples from trial participants were taken at day 0 and at day 28 after the second dose. The CDR3 regions of human TCRbeta chains were subjected to immunosequencing. The study's processing was this. Repertoire TCRs were checked for matches against a reference library of SARS-CoV-2-specific TCRs that had been generated using the MIRA antigen-specificity platform. Breadth was defined as the fraction of unique TCRs that were SARS-CoV-2-associated. Depth was defined as the fraction of total T cells that were SARS-CoV-2-associated. Using the MIRA data, each spike-specific TCR was mapped to the spike region that the TCR reacts to and placed in a CD4 or CD8 class. Log10-transformed breadth and depth values were compared by one-way ANOVA with Sidak's multiple comparisons tests. Sourced from immuneACCESS, this table was stored by TCRdb with only in-frame sequences that have V and J called. A share of the clones is absent; for the studies checked, an unresolved V gene accounts for under half, and the remainder has no known explanation. That table furnishes V, J and clone size, whereas the DNA furnished D and trimming. For this sample the table gives about 94,000 clones, of which roughly 90% were detected only once. The ten largest clones capture about an eighth of the sample.

The TCR was taken from an adult who received the AZD1222 COVID-19 vaccine. This specimen was peripheral blood, taken 28 days after the second AZD1222 dose. Recombination linked TRBV7-2 to TRBJ2-3; TRBD2 fits 9 bases in the junction. The DNA reads as follows: TGTGCCAGCAGCTTAGCGCGGGCGGGAGGGACGGATACGCAGTATTTT. The resulting protein is CASSLARAGGTDTQYF.